This TCR beta chain is from a study of T cell responses to AZD1222 COVID-19 vaccine. Produced via immunoSEQ multiplex PCR; TCRdb's table is partial and in-frame only. The sample includes some 120,000 clones, about 90% seen only once; the top ten take around 8%. This sequence originates from an adult in good health. The sample in question was peripheral blood, obtained on day 0 of AZD1222 vaccination.

The CDR3 here is CASSQDREGVAGETQYF. The CDR3 region has the DNA TGTGCCAGCAGCCAAGATCGTGAGGGGGTAGCAGGAGAGACCCAGTACTTC. The chain combines TRBV3-1 (or the pseudogene TRBV3-2) with TRBJ2-5, with D tentatively TRBD1 (6 bases). The germline CDR1 and CDR2 sequences are LGHDT and YNNKEL (reference sequence). V was clipped by 0 bases and J by 4 bases, with 18 bases between them. This CDR3 contains 17 residues.